Presented here are 7 T cell receptor beta chains from one specimen sequenced in a study of blood T cell repertoires in COVID-19. Assay used: immunoSEQ multiplex PCR; TCRdb lists only in-frame clones, some missing. This sample has 7,500 to 10,000 clones, with 86% found just once. What was sequenced was peripheral blood. The receptors here all came from a man aged 55 to 70 with acute or convalescent COVID-19.

This clone occurred a few times. This sequence joins TRBV27 and TRBJ1-4; 8 bases map to TRBD1. This CDR3 spans 16 amino acids. V trimming: 4 bases; J trimming: 5 bases; junction bases outside the gene matches: 9. In germline, CDR1 is MNHEY, CDR2 SMNVEV (reference sequence). The DNA of the CDR3 is TGTGCCAGCAGTTACCTCCCAGGGGGCCTGAATGAAAAACTGTTTTTT. Its translation: CASSYLPGGLNEKLFF.

V is TRBV3-1 (or the pseudogene TRBV3-2) and J is TRBJ2-5; 7 bases fit TRBD2. Germline CDR1 is LGHDT and CDR2 is YNNKEL (reference sequence). J gave up 3 bases and V 1 base, and 11 bases lay outside the gene matches. This CDR3 is 17 amino acids long. CDR3 sequence reads: CASSQGGTGGWKETQYF. In nucleotides, the CDR3 is TGTGCCAGCAGCCAAGGTGGGACGGGAGGATGGAAAGAGACCCAGTACTTC.

The chain couples TRBV3-1 (or the pseudogene TRBV3-2) to TRBJ1-6, with D tentatively TRBD1 (5 bases). The CDR3 runs 14 residues. The ends were cut back, 6 bases at V and 4 bases at J, with 10 bases in the middle. From germline, CDR1 is LGHDT and CDR2 YNNKEL (reference sequence). DNA of the CDR3: TGTGCCAGCAGGGACGGGGGATATAATTCACCCCTCCACTTT. This sequence encodes CASRDGGYNSPLHF.

The V and J genes are TRBV20-1 and TRBJ2-2; tentative D call: TRBD2 (6 bases). The CDR3 is 13 residues long. The V end was cut by 3 bases, the J end by 5 bases, with 10 bases between. CDR1 and CDR2 from the germline V gene are DFQATT and SNEGSKA (reference sequence). In DNA, the CDR3 is TGCAGTGCTAGTCATGCGGGGACCGGGGAGCTGTTTTTT. This codes for CSASHAGTGELFF.

This chain links TRBV3-1 (or the pseudogene TRBV3-2) with TRBJ1-5; 8 bases align to TRBD1. The CDR3 consists of 15 residues. CDR1 and CDR2 from the germline V gene are LGHDT and YNNKEL (reference sequence). The V gene end was trimmed by 4 bases and the J gene end by 4 bases; junction bases not matched to a gene: 6. For the CDR3, the DNA is TGTGCCAGCAGCCGAAAGGGGGACAGGAATCAGCCCCAGCATTTT. Translating gives CASSRKGDRNQPQHF.

The chain uses TRBV7-2 and TRBJ2-3, with 7 bases fitting TRBD2. The CDR3 is 17 residues long. Germline assignment: CDR1 SGHTA and CDR2 FQGNSA. With 2 bases clipped from V and 1 base from J, the junction kept 9 bases outside the gene matches. The chain's CDR3 is CASSLKRISGRTDTQYF. CDR3 nucleotides: TGTGCCAGCAGCTTAAAAAGGATTAGCGGGCGCACAGATACGCAGTATTTT. The full variable domain, rest sourced from reference TRBV7-2 and TRBJ2-3, is GAGVSQSPSNKVTEKGKDVELRCDPISGHTALYWYRQSLGQGLEFLIYFQGNSAPDKSGLPSDRFSAERTGGSVSTLTIQRTQQEDSAVYLCASSLKRISGRTDTQYFGPGTRLTVL.

V usage is TRBV21-1 and J usage is TRBJ2-1; TRBD2 is taken as the D call from the table, unchecked against the DNA. TRBV21-1 has pseudogene status. CDR3 length equals 16 residues. CDR3 residues: CASSSPGLAPYNEQFF. CDR3 coding DNA: TGTGCCAGCAGCTCCCCGGGACTAGCGCCATACAATGAGCAGTTCTTC.